This is a list of T cell receptor beta chains from one sample in a study of T cell repertoires in aging, cancer and after chemotherapy. Via MiXCR, TCRdb re-called the multiplex PCR reads, giving one row per CDR3 protein. Among approximately 3,000 distinct CDR3 sequences listed, 40% to 50% were seen once. Sequencing was carried out using blood. The receptors here all came from a human donor with a solid tumor. Each CDR3 is given with its conserved first and last residue. D genes are given only for firm matches. The listing skips clone size in some rows; elsewhere it reads once, few, many or a size class.

v_call	j_call	clone_size	d_call	cdr3_aa	cdr3_nt
TRBV7-9	TRBJ2-7	NA	NA	CASSLRQGIYEQYF	TGTGCCAGCAGCTTACGGCAGGGGATCTACGAGCAGTACTTC
TRBV30	TRBJ2-5	NA	NA	CAWSVSWERVLPAQYF	TGTGCCTGGAGTGTATCTTGGGAAAGGGTTCTTCCGGCCCAGTACTTC
TRBV4-2	TRBJ1-5	NA	NA	CASSQDGDIYSNQPQHF	TGTGCCAGCAGCCAAGATGGGGATATATATAGCAATCAGCCCCAGCATTTT
TRBV7-3	TRBJ2-1	NA	TRBD2	CASSVTGREWDEQFF	TGTGCCAGCAGCGTAACTGGGCGGGAGTGGGACGAGCAGTTCTTC
TRBV12-3/TRBV12-4	TRBJ2-5	NA	NA	CASSFSGSGETQYF	TGTGCCAGCAGTTTTTCAGGGTCCGGAGAGACCCAGTACTTC
TRBV28	TRBJ1-1	NA	NA	CASRPGLQENTEAFF	TGTGCCAGCAGGCCGGGGTTACAGGAGAACACTGAAGCTTTCTTT
TRBV7-9	TRBJ2-7	few	NA	CASSLGEGSEQYF	TGTGCCAGCAGCTTAGGCGAGGGTTCCGAGCAGTACTTC
TRBV6-4	TRBJ1-1	NA	NA	CASSRKQANTEAFF	TGTGCCAGCAGCCGAAAACAAGCGAACACTGAAGCTTTCTTT
TRBV13	TRBJ2-7	NA	NA	CASSFGTERLEQYF	TGTGCCAGCAGCTTCGGGACCGAGCGACTCGAGCAGTACTTC
TRBV6-6	TRBJ2-7	NA	NA	CASLRGGTPFEQYF	TGTGCCAGCCTGAGAGGCGGGACTCCTTTCGAGCAGTACTTC
TRBV7-2	TRBJ2-1	NA	TRBD2	CASSPSGGYNEQFF	TGTGCCAGCAGTCCCAGCGGGGGCTACAATGAGCAGTTCTTC
TRBV30	TRBJ1-1	NA	NA	CAWSYRASYAEAFF	TGTGCCTGGAGTTACAGGGCCTCGTACGCTGAAGCTTTCTTT
TRBV6-5	TRBJ2-1	few	TRBD2	CASSYLQRGGPGEQFF	TGTGCCAGCAGTTACTTGCAGCGGGGGGGGCCGGGTGAGCAGTTCTTC
TRBV12-3/TRBV12-4	TRBJ2-1	NA	TRBD2	CASSLQAGGYNEQFF	TGTGCCAGCAGTTTACAGGCGGGGGGTTACAATGAGCAGTTCTTC
TRBV27	TRBJ2-5	NA	NA	CASSLNSRDGKTQYF	TGTGCCAGCAGTCTAAATTCCCGGGACGGAAAGACCCAGTACTTC